The sequence of this T cell receptor (beta chain) was determined in a study of T cell changes during pregnancy in multiple sclerosis. This table comes from immunoSEQ multiplex PCR, and its TCRdb copy is limited to in-frame clones, with some not included. Of about 80,000 clones listed, about 90% are singletons. Germline loops: CDR1 PRHDT, CDR2 FYEKMQ (reference sequence). The CDR3 is made up of 16 amino acids. The junction had 8 bases not matched to a gene; V was cut back by 5 bases and J by 5 bases. The sample consisted of peripheral blood, taken before pregnancy. This receptor was obtained from a female donor with multiple sclerosis, enrolled in a pregnancy study. The rearrangement links TRBV13 to TRBJ2-1; 11 bases are shared with TRBD2. CDR3 residues: CASSVRLAGSHNEQFF. In DNA form, the CDR3 reads TGTGCCAGCAGCGTAAGACTAGCGGGGAGCCACAATGAGCAGTTCTTC.